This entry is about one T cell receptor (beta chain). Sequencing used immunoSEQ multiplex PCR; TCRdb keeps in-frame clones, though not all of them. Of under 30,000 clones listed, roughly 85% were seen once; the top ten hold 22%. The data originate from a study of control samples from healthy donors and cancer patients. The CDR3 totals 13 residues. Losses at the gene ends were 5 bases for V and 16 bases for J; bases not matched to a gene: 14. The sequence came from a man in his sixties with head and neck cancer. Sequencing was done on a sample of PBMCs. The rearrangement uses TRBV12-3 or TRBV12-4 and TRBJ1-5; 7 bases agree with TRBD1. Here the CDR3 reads CASSPLGGQAVHF. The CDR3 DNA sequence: TGTGCCAGCAGTCCTTTGGGAGGACAGGCGGTTCATTTT.